These 6 T cell receptor beta chains were all obtained from the same sample, sequenced in a study of cytomegalovirus exposure and HLA in healthy donors. The PCR had 60 Vbeta and 13 Jbeta primers. Repertoires were generated with immunoSEQ multiplex PCR, while TCRdb's copy carries only in-frame clones and drops some. The data contain over 40,000 clones, around 74% of them singletons. Sequenced material: PBMCs. The receptors shown here come from a man aged 30 to 39 in good health and CMV-seronegative.

V and J are TRBV5-1 and TRBJ2-7; D is unclear. V was clipped by 7 bases and J by 2 bases, with 13 bases between them. CDR3 length: 13 residues. CDR1 and CDR2 (germline): SGHRS, YFSETQ. The CDR3 is CASGVSLAYEQYF. The CDR3, as DNA: TGCGCCAGCGGCGTTTCCCTAGCCTACGAGCAGTACTTC.

The V gene is TRBV18, the J gene TRBJ2-1, with 7 bases aligning to TRBD1. V lost 6 bases and J lost 2; bases outside the gene matches: 10. Germline V gene sequence: CDR1 KGHSH, CDR2 LQKENI. This CDR3 is built from 16 residues. The DNA for the CDR3 is TGTGCCAGCTCGTACAATACCGGGACAGCCTACAATGAGCAGTTCTTC. It encodes CASSYNTGTAYNEQFF.

This rearrangement joins TRBV30 to TRBJ2-7, with D possibly TRBD2 on 6 matching bases. V lost 4 bases to trimming and J lost 7 bases, with 20 bases between them. The CDR3 covers 14 residues. Germline loops: CDR1 GTSNPN, CDR2 SVGIG (reference sequence). DNA of the CDR3: TGTGCCTGGAATGGCGGATCCCTCGCGGGGGAGCAGTACTTC. This gives the protein CAWNGGSLAGEQYF.

The rearrangement links TRBV5-1 to TRBJ2-2, with 8 bases matching TRBD1. Trimming removed 4 bases from V and 6 bases from J; junction bases left unmatched: 2. CDR3 length equals 13 residues. Germline V lookup: CDR1 SGHRS, CDR2 YFSETQ. CDR3 sequence reads: CASSIQGAGELFF. CDR3 sequence (DNA): TGCGCCAGCAGCATACAGGGGGCCGGGGAGCTGTTTTTT.

This chain links TRBV11-1 with TRBJ1-1, with D possibly matching TRBD1 (6 bases). There are 14 residues in the CDR3. Between the trimmed V and J ends, which lost 5 bases and 0 bases, there was a span of 10 bases. The V gene's germline CDR1 is SGHAT and CDR2 FQDESV (reference sequence). The CDR3 sequence is CASSPTGLNTEAFF. CDR3 DNA sequence: TGTGCCAGCAGCCCAACAGGGCTGAACACTGAAGCTTTCTTT.

V and J are TRBV5-4 and TRBJ2-7; 7 bases agree with TRBD1. Trimming removed 4 bases from V and 3 bases from J; junction bases left unmatched: 7. This CDR3 is built from 14 residues. Germline lookup yields CDR1 SGHNT and CDR2 YYREEE (reference sequence). The CDR3 sequence is CASSVTSGGYEQYF. As DNA, the CDR3 is TGTGCCAGCAGCGTTACCTCAGGGGGCTACGAGCAGTACTTC.